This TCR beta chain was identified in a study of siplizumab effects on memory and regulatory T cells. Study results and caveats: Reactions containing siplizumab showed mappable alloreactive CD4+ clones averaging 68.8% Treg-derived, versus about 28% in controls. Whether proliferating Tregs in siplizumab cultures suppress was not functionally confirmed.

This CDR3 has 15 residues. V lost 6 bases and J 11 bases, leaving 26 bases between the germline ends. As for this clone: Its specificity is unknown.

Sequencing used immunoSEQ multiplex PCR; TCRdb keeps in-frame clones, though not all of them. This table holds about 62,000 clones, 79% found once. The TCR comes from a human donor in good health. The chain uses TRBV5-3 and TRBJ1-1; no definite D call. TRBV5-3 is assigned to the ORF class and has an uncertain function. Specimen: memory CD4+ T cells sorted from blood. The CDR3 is CARKGLHFSTGPAFF. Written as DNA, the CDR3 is TGTGCCAGAAAGGGTCTACACTTCTCGACTGGGCCCGCTTTCTTT.